These T cell receptor beta chains were read from a single sample in a study of blood T cell repertoires in COVID-19. Method: immunoSEQ multiplex PCR; TCRdb's copy keeps in-frame clones and lacks some. The sample lists approximately 240,000 clones; approximately 92% were seen once. The sample taken for sequencing was PBMCs or T cells enriched from blood (not recorded which). Every receptor here comes from a woman between 18 and 30 years old in a cohort exposed to, infected with or recovered from COVID-19 (not recorded which). The CDR3 runs from the conserved cysteine through the conserved F or W. D genes are given only for firm matches. Clone size is given for some rows only: seen once, a few or many times, or a class if the clone is expanded.

TRBJ2-1 TRBV24-1 few TRBD2 TGTGCCACCAGTGATTTGCGGTCTAGCGGGAGGGCAAATGAGCAGTTCTTC CATSDLRSSGRANEQFF
TRBJ1-2 TRBV4-1 NA TRBD1 TGCGCCAGCAGCCCATGGACAGGGGACTATGGCTACACCTTC CASSPWTGDYGYTF
TRBJ1-5 TRBV2 NA TRBD1 TGTGCCAGCAGTGAAAGGTTTCGGGGACAGGGCACGCCCCAGCATTTT CASSERFRGQGTPQHF
TRBJ2-1 TRBV19 once NA TGTGCCAGTAGTATAGATCCCTGGACAGGGAGGGGGTCTTGGAATGAGCAGTTCTTC CASSIDPWTGRGSWNEQFF
TRBJ2-3 TRBV5-1 NA TRBD1 TGCGCCAGCAGCCCCCGGGACAGGTACTCAGATACGCAGTATTTT CASSPRDRYSDTQYF
TRBJ1-1 TRBV27 NA NA TGTGCCAGCAGTTTCCGGACGGCTGGCAGGGGGAACACTGAAGCTTTCTTT CASSFRTAGRGNTEAFF
TRBJ1-5 TRBV6-5 NA NA TGTGCCAGCGTCGGGCAGGGCCCAAATCAGCCCCAGCATTTT CASVGQGPNQPQHF
TRBJ1-2 TRBV19 NA NA TGTGCCAGTATCGGTGGCTACACCTTC CASIGGYTF
TRBJ1-5 TRBV19 NA NA TGTGCCAGTAAGGAGCAGCGGGGTCAGCCCCAGCATTTT CASKEQRGQPQHF
TRBJ1-1 TRBV19 NA TRBD1 TGTGCCAGTAGTAGGGGACAGGGAGGGTCGAACACTGAAGCTTTCTTT CASSRGQGGSNTEAFF
TRBJ1-5 TRBV28 NA TRBD1 TGTGCCAGCAGTACTGGGACAGTCAATCAGCCCCAGCATTTT CASSTGTVNQPQHF
TRBJ1-4 TRBV3-1/TRBV3-2 NA NA TGTGCCAGCAGCCTAAACTTTGCAACTAATGAAAAACTGTTTTTT CASSLNFATNEKLFF
TRBJ2-7 TRBV18 NA NA TGTGCCAGCTCACCTTATCAGGGGACCTACGAGCAGTACTTC CASSPYQGTYEQYF
TRBJ2-3 TRBV6-2/TRBV6-3 NA TRBD2 TGTGCCAGCAGTTACTCGGTAGCGGGAGGGCGAGTGGGCACAGATACGCAGTATTTT CASSYSVAGGRVGTDTQYF
TRBJ1-1 TRBV11-3 NA NA TGTGCCAGCAGCTTGGGGGGTGAAGCTTTCTTT CASSLGGEAFF
TRBJ1-4 TRBV19 NA TRBD1 TGTGCCAGTAGTACCGGACAGGGGGCGGCAACTAATGAAAAACTGTTTTTT CASSTGQGAATNEKLFF
TRBJ1-4 TRBV4-2 NA NA TGTGCCAGCAGCCATCTTTCAACTAATGAAAAACTGTTTTTT CASSHLSTNEKLFF
TRBJ1-1 TRBV7-9 NA NA TGTGCCAGCAGCGTACAGGGCCGTGAAGCTTTCTTT CASSVQGREAFF
TRBJ2-5 TRBV9 NA TRBD1 TGTGCCAGCAGCGTAAATTGGGACAGGGGAGAGACCCAGTACTTC CASSVNWDRGETQYF
TRBJ1-1 TRBV11-3 NA NA TGTGCCAGCAGCCCCCCTAGGGGCGCATTACTGAACACTGAAGCTTTCTTT CASSPPRGALLNTEAFF
TRBJ2-7 TRBV14 NA NA TGTGCCAGCAGCCCGGGACTTGACTCCTACGAGCAGTACTTC CASSPGLDSYEQYF
TRBJ1-1 TRBV19 NA NA TGTGCCAGTAGTGTCGGTCACGGGAACACTGAAGCTTTCTTT CASSVGHGNTEAFF
TRBJ2-1 TRBV5-6 NA NA TGTGCCAGCAGCTTGGTCGCCAGGAGGACCTACAATGAGCAGTTCTTC CASSLVARRTYNEQFF
TRBJ1-2 TRBV6-5 NA NA TGTGCCAGCAGCCGCCCCCCCGGGTATGGCTACACCTTC CASSRPPGYGYTF
TRBJ2-7 TRBV9 NA NA TGTGCCAGCAGCCCCGCGGTTGGCCCCTACGAGCAGTACTTC CASSPAVGPYEQYF
TRBJ2-1 TRBV5-1 NA TRBD1 TGCGCCAGCAGCTTTCAAACAGGGGGCAATGAGCAGTTCTTC CASSFQTGGNEQFF
TRBJ1-2 TRBV6-4 NA TRBD1 TGTGCCAGCAGTGAAGGACAGGGTTATGGCTACACCTTC CASSEGQGYGYTF
TRBJ1-4 TRBV29-1 NA NA TGCAGCGTTGAATCCGAGTCTAATGAAAAACTGTTTTTT CSVESESNEKLFF
TRBJ1-6 TRBV5-6 NA NA TGTGCCAGCAGCTTGGAGGGGAAATCACCCCTCCACTTT CASSLEGKSPLHF